The rows below give T cell receptor beta chains drawn from one sample of a study of identical twins. MiXCR, run by TCRdb on the 5' RACE reads, gives a single entry per CDR3 protein. The data show 200,000 to 250,000 distinct CDR3 sequences, over 5.5% seen once. This sample was also put to use in a study of T cells expressing NK-cell markers.

Sequenced material: CD8+ T cells sorted from blood. These TCRs come from a woman aged 18-29 years in good health. CDR3s include the opening cysteine and the closing phenylalanine or tryptophan. A D gene is named only where the DNA matches it firmly. Clone size, where shown, is once, few, many, or a class for clones that have expanded.

j_call: TRBJ2-7; d_call: -; v_call: TRBV7-9; clone_size: few; cdr3_nt: TGTGCCAGCAGCTTAGCCCGCGGGGTTCCCTACGAGCAGTACTTC; cdr3_aa: CASSLARGVPYEQYF
j_call: TRBJ2-3; d_call: TRBD2; v_call: TRBV20-1; clone_size: many; cdr3_nt: TGCAGTGCTAGAAGCCTAGGCGGGGGGGGTACCACAGATACGCAGTATTTT; cdr3_aa: CSARSLGGGGTTDTQYF
j_call: TRBJ2-4; d_call: -; v_call: TRBV15; clone_size: -; cdr3_nt: TGTGCCACCAGCAGAGATATGGCGGATCTAGCCAAAAACATTCAGTACTTC; cdr3_aa: CATSRDMADLAKNIQYF
j_call: TRBJ1-1; d_call: -; v_call: TRBV5-1; clone_size: many; cdr3_nt: TGCGCCAGCAGCAGGGGGGGCGCCGTGAACACTGAAGCTTTCTTT; cdr3_aa: CASSRGGAVNTEAFF
j_call: TRBJ2-7; d_call: TRBD1; v_call: TRBV5-1; clone_size: few; cdr3_nt: TGCGCCAGCAGCTTGTTTTACAGGGGCAACGAGCAGTACTTC; cdr3_aa: CASSLFYRGNEQYF
j_call: TRBJ1-1; d_call: TRBD1; v_call: TRBV20-1; clone_size: -; cdr3_nt: TGCAGTGCTAGAGATGTGGACAGGGGGAACACTGAAGCTTTCTTT; cdr3_aa: CSARDVDRGNTEAFF
j_call: TRBJ2-3; d_call: -; v_call: TRBV7-2; clone_size: few; cdr3_nt: TGTGCCAGCAGCCCTCCCCGGGGCGGACCCACAGATACGCAGTATTTT; cdr3_aa: CASSPPRGGPTDTQYF
j_call: TRBJ2-7; d_call: -; v_call: TRBV15; clone_size: few; cdr3_nt: TGTGCCACCAGCAGAGATTTTGTCGTGAGGGTGGAAGCGTACGAGCAGTACTTC; cdr3_aa: CATSRDFVVRVEAYEQYF
j_call: TRBJ2-5; d_call: -; v_call: TRBV29-1; clone_size: -; cdr3_nt: TGCAGCGTTGTTCTGACCCAAGAGACCCAGTACTTC; cdr3_aa: CSVVLTQETQYF
j_call: TRBJ2-1; d_call: -; v_call: TRBV9; clone_size: -; cdr3_nt: TGTGCCAGCAGCGTGGGCAGTGCTCTTAATGAGCAGTTCTTC; cdr3_aa: CASSVGSALNEQFF
j_call: TRBJ2-1; d_call: -; v_call: TRBV12-3/TRBV12-4; clone_size: -; cdr3_nt: TGTGCCAGCAGTTTCACGCCGAGGGAGCAGTTCTTC; cdr3_aa: CASSFTPREQFF
j_call: TRBJ2-1; d_call: -; v_call: TRBV9; clone_size: few; cdr3_nt: TGTGCCAGCAGCTCAGGACTGGGGGGTGATGAGCAGTTCTTC; cdr3_aa: CASSSGLGGDEQFF
j_call: TRBJ2-7; d_call: -; v_call: TRBV29-1; clone_size: -; cdr3_nt: TGCAGCGCCGACCTAGGGGTAGGGTACGAGCAGTACTTC; cdr3_aa: CSADLGVGYEQYF
j_call: TRBJ2-1; d_call: -; v_call: TRBV29-1; clone_size: many; cdr3_nt: TGCAGCGCCGGGCCAACATCTTACAATGAGCAGTTCTTC; cdr3_aa: CSAGPTSYNEQFF
j_call: TRBJ1-2; d_call: -; v_call: TRBV7-8; clone_size: many; cdr3_nt: TGTGCCAGCAGCTTAGACTTCTCCGGAGGGGGCTATGGCTACACCTTC; cdr3_aa: CASSLDFSGGGYGYTF
j_call: TRBJ1-3; d_call: -; v_call: TRBV20-1; clone_size: many; cdr3_nt: TGCAGTGCTAGGCCTCGGATAGGAAACACCATATATTTT; cdr3_aa: CSARPRIGNTIYF
j_call: TRBJ2-5; d_call: TRBD2; v_call: TRBV9; clone_size: few; cdr3_nt: TGTGCCAGCAGCGGGGACGGGACTAGACGAATGGAGACCCAGTACTTC; cdr3_aa: CASSGDGTRRMETQYF
j_call: TRBJ2-3; d_call: -; v_call: TRBV5-1; clone_size: many; cdr3_nt: TGCGCCAGCAGCTTGGAAGAGGCCAGACGCACAGATACGCAGTATTTT; cdr3_aa: CASSLEEARRTDTQYF
j_call: TRBJ2-7; d_call: TRBD1; v_call: TRBV5-5; clone_size: many; cdr3_nt: TGTGCCAGCAGCCTGGACAGGGGTTGGAACGAGCAGTACTTC; cdr3_aa: CASSLDRGWNEQYF
j_call: TRBJ2-7; d_call: TRBD2; v_call: TRBV18; clone_size: many; cdr3_nt: TGTGCCAGCTCACTATTCAGGACTAGCGGGACCTACGAGCAGTACTTC; cdr3_aa: CASSLFRTSGTYEQYF
j_call: TRBJ2-6; d_call: TRBD1; v_call: TRBV20-1; clone_size: few; cdr3_nt: TGCAGTGCTAGGGGACAGGGGGAGAGGGCCAACGTCCTGACTTTC; cdr3_aa: CSARGQGERANVLTF
j_call: TRBJ1-6; d_call: TRBD1; v_call: TRBV29-1; clone_size: few; cdr3_nt: TGCAGCGTAGAAACAGGGGACTATAATTCACCCCTCCACTTT; cdr3_aa: CSVETGDYNSPLHF
j_call: TRBJ2-1; d_call: -; v_call: TRBV2; clone_size: few; cdr3_nt: TGTGCCAGCAGTGAAACTGGAATCTCCTACAATGAGCAGTTCTTC; cdr3_aa: CASSETGISYNEQFF
j_call: TRBJ1-6; d_call: -; v_call: TRBV18; clone_size: -; cdr3_nt: TGTGCCAGCTCACCACTAGAGAGCTCCTATAATTCACCCCTCCACTTT; cdr3_aa: CASSPLESSYNSPLHF
j_call: TRBJ2-1; d_call: -; v_call: TRBV27; clone_size: few; cdr3_nt: TGTGCCAGCAGCCACGGGGGAATCGGCAATGAGCAGTTCTTC; cdr3_aa: CASSHGGIGNEQFF
j_call: TRBJ2-1; d_call: -; v_call: TRBV20-1; clone_size: few; cdr3_nt: TGCAGTGCGAGGGACGGGGCGAGCTCCTACAATGAGCAGTTCTTC; cdr3_aa: CSARDGASSYNEQFF
j_call: TRBJ2-7; d_call: -; v_call: TRBV5-5; clone_size: few; cdr3_nt: TGTGCCAGCAGCCTCCAAGGCCGGGATGGTCCCGCCTACGAGCAGTACTTC; cdr3_aa: CASSLQGRDGPAYEQYF
j_call: TRBJ1-1; d_call: TRBD1; v_call: TRBV9; clone_size: many; cdr3_nt: TGTGCCAGCAGCGGACAGGGATTGGGCACTGAAGCTTTCTTT; cdr3_aa: CASSGQGLGTEAFF
j_call: TRBJ2-3; d_call: TRBD2; v_call: TRBV12-3/TRBV12-4; clone_size: few; cdr3_nt: TGTGCCAGCAAACCTAGCGGGAGCCTCACAGATACGCAGTATTTT; cdr3_aa: CASKPSGSLTDTQYF
j_call: TRBJ2-7; d_call: -; v_call: TRBV15; clone_size: few; cdr3_nt: TGTGCCACCAGCAGAGACGCCCGGGGGGCTGCCAACGAGCAGTACTTC; cdr3_aa: CATSRDARGAANEQYF
j_call: TRBJ2-5; d_call: -; v_call: TRBV14; clone_size: few; cdr3_nt: TGTGCCAGCAGCCAAGTTGGGACTGGGAGGCAAGAGACCCAGTACTTC; cdr3_aa: CASSQVGTGRQETQYF
j_call: TRBJ2-7; d_call: TRBD2; v_call: TRBV20-1; clone_size: -; cdr3_nt: TGCAGTGCTAGAGATTTCGGACTAGCGGGAGTGGCCTACGAGCAGTACTTC; cdr3_aa: CSARDFGLAGVAYEQYF
j_call: TRBJ2-1; d_call: TRBD2; v_call: TRBV27; clone_size: -; cdr3_nt: TGTGCCAGCAGTCTGGGGGGGACCTCCTACAATGAGCAGTTCTTC; cdr3_aa: CASSLGGTSYNEQFF
j_call: TRBJ2-1; d_call: -; v_call: TRBV7-2; clone_size: few; cdr3_nt: TGTGCCAGCAGAGCGGTCTCCTACAATGAGCAGTTCTTC; cdr3_aa: CASRAVSYNEQFF
j_call: TRBJ2-3; d_call: -; v_call: TRBV10-2; clone_size: few; cdr3_nt: TGCGCCAGCCTTACGAGGGGGGGCACAGATACGCAGTATTTT; cdr3_aa: CASLTRGGTDTQYF